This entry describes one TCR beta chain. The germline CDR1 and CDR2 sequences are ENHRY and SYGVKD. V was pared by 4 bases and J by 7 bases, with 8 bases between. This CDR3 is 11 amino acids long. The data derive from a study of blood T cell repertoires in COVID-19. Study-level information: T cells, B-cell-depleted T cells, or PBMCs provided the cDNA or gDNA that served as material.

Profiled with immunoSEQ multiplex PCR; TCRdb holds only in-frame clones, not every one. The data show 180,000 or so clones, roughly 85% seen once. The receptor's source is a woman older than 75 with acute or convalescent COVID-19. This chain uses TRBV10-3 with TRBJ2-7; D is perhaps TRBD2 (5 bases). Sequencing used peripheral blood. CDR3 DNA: TGTGCCATCAGTGCCTCGGGGGAGCAGTACTTC. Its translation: CAISASGEQYF.